This paragraph reports one T cell receptor beta chain. The entry originates in a study of shared clonotypes between healthy human individuals. Genomic DNA belonging to each subset was distributed in equal measure over several immunoSEQ plates. Generated by immunoSEQ multiplex PCR, the TCRdb table keeps only in-frame clones and is missing some. In the table there are around 750,000 clones, 74% of which are singletons. Germline CDR1 and CDR2: GTSNPN and SVGIG (reference sequence). This CDR3 region has 12 residues. Unmatched junction bases numbered 2, after V lost 4 bases and J lost 2 bases. The specimen sequenced was memory CD4+ T cells sorted from blood. Subset defined: CD45RA-negative fraction. This TCR was recovered from a young woman in good health. The chain combines TRBV30 with TRBJ2-7; 7 nucleotides agree with TRBD1. The DNA for the CDR3 is TGTGCCTGGAAGGGACAGCCCTACGAGCAGTACTTC. The encoded protein is CAWKGQPYEQYF.